The 21 T cell receptor beta chains presented below share a single source sample, sequenced in a study of T cells after yellow fever vaccination. TCRdb redid the calling of the 5' RACE reads with MiXCR, one entry per CDR3 protein. The sample carries 60,000 to 85,000 distinct CDR3 sequences, about 6% recorded once. This specimen was CD8+ T cells sorted from PBMCs, taken roughly 47 days after the first yellow fever vaccination. Receptors were obtained from a man younger than 35 who received the YFV17D yellow fever vaccine.

This clonotype was seen repeatedly, ten times or more. The chain is built from TRBV2 and TRBJ2-7; no firm D call. The CDR3 spans 13 residues. V shed 11 bases and J shed 0 bases, with 14 bases lying between them. Germline V lookup: CDR1 SNHLY, CDR2 FYNNEI. CDR3 loop: CAGQRSSSYEQYF. CDR3 nucleotides: TGTGCCGGCCAGAGGAGTAGCTCCTACGAGCAGTACTTC.

The chain joins TRBV1 to TRBJ1-1; the tabulated D call, TRBD1, remains unverified against the DNA. TRBV1 is recorded as a pseudogene. This CDR3 region has 14 residues. CDR3 sequence reads: CTSSQGEGGTEAFF. CDR3 bases: TGCACCAGCAGCCAAGGGGAAGGGGGCACTGAAGCTTTCTTT.

The rearrangement links TRBV12-5 to TRBJ2-3; TRBD2 agrees at 8 bases. The J segment lost 0 bases and the V segment lost 3 bases, leaving 11 bases of the junction unmatched. Germline lookup yields CDR1 LGHNT and CDR2 FRNRAP. The CDR3 is 18 amino acids. As DNA, the CDR3 is TGTGCTAGTGGTTTCCTTCTAGACGGGGGGGCTAGCACAGATACGCAGTATTTT. Its protein is CASGFLLDGGASTDTQYF.

This clonotype has a handful of counts. This sequence joins TRBV28 and TRBJ2-1; no clear D gene. The germline V gene has CDR1 MDHEN and CDR2 SYDVKM. CDR3 size: 14 residues. V was cut by 10 bases and J by 5 bases, with 18 bases left in between. The DNA of the CDR3 is TGTGCCATGAGCCCCGAGGTACGGCACAATGAGCAGTTCTTC. Translating it yields CAMSPEVRHNEQFF.

This clonotype was counted at least ten times. The chain is built from TRBV4-1 and TRBJ2-4; 14 nucleotides line up with TRBD2. Germline V gene sequence: CDR1 MGHRA, CDR2 YSYEKL. The CDR3 runs to 17 residues. J gave up 3 bases and V 2 bases, and 3 bases lay outside the gene matches. This CDR3 is CASSQPGLAGVKNIQYF. CDR3 bases: TGCGCCAGCAGCCAACCGGGACTAGCGGGGGTCAAAAACATTCAGTACTTC.

This clonotype has a count of ten or more. This rearrangement joins TRBV11-2 to TRBJ2-2, with unresolved D. Trimming stripped 5 bases from V and 7 bases from J, with 8 bases between. The CDR3 covers 12 residues. CDR1 and CDR2 from the germline V gene are SGHAT and FQNNGV. The CDR3 loop reads CASSPPIGELFF. CDR3 DNA sequence: TGTGCCAGCAGCCCTCCGATCGGGGAGCTGTTTTTT.

This clonotype was observed at least ten times. The V call is TRBV28, the J call TRBJ1-1; no firm D call. This CDR3 has 13 amino acids. Looked up from germline, CDR1 is MDHEN and CDR2 is SYDVKM. The V end was cut by 3 bases, the J end by 7 bases, with 12 bases between. The CDR3, as DNA: TGTGCCAGCAGTTTGTTGGGGATAGATGAAGCTTTCTTT. It is translated as CASSLLGIDEAFF.

This clonotype was found many times. Here the CDR3 reads CSVGAQNEQFF. The CDR3 bases are TGCAGCGTTGGGGCCCAAAATGAGCAGTTCTTC. The rearrangement links TRBV29-1 to TRBJ2-1, with D uncertain. Trimming took 4 bases from V and 7 from J, leaving 8 bases between them. CDR1 is SQVTM, CDR2 ANQGSEA, per germline. The CDR3 has 11 amino acids.

The table lists this clonotype with many counts. This CDR3 reads CASSGGTSSVNEQFF. The CDR3 region has the DNA TGTGCCAGCAGCGGGGGGACTAGCTCGGTTAATGAGCAGTTCTTC. The gene calls are TRBV7-8 and TRBJ2-1; 9 bases agree with TRBD2. The CDR3 extends over 15 amino acids. The V gene's germline CDR1 is SGHVS and CDR2 FQNEAQ. The V and J ends lost 5 bases and 7 bases, in that order; junction bases with no gene match: 9.

V and J are TRBV7-8 and TRBJ2-3; TRBD2 agrees at 10 bases. CDR1 SGHVS and CDR2 FQNEAQ come from the germline V gene. This CDR3 is built from 16 residues. Germline trimming cut 2 bases from V and 0 bases from J; bases unmatched to any gene: 2. The CDR3 coding sequence is TGTGCCAGCAGCTTACTAGCGGGGGTTAGCACAGATACGCAGTATTTT. Protein sequence: CASSLLAGVSTDTQYF.

This clonotype was detected many times. The chain links TRBV7-9 to TRBJ1-6, with 10 nucleotides matching TRBD1. Germline-derived CDR1 and CDR2 are SEHNR and FQNEAQ (reference sequence). The CDR3 is 15 amino acids. J lost 10 bases, V lost 5 bases, and 8 bases had no gene match. The CDR3 nucleotides are TGTGCCAGCAGCACCGGGACAGGGGAGTTCTCACCCCTCCACTTT. Its protein product is CASSTGTGEFSPLHF.

The table lists this clonotype with a few counts. The chain links TRBV29-1 to TRBJ2-7; 8 bases line up with TRBD1. This CDR3 has 14 amino acids. V was clipped by 2 bases and J by 1 base; unmatched bases: 4. Germline CDR1 reads SQVTM; CDR2 reads ANQGSEA. The CDR3 bases are TGCAGCGTTGAAACAGGGGGAGGATCCTACGAGCAGTACTTC. It specifies CSVETGGGSYEQYF.

The chain recombines TRBV5-1 with TRBJ1-1; D call uncertain. Germline CDR1 reads SGHRS; CDR2 reads YFSETQ. V was shortened by 0 bases and J by 0 bases, with 9 bases between the two germline ends. The CDR3 is 15 residues long. CDR3 in DNA: TGCGCCAGCAGCTTGGAATGGGCAATGAACACTGAAGCTTTCTTT. It is translated as CASSLEWAMNTEAFF.

This clonotype was observed at least ten times. The chain joins TRBV20-1 to TRBJ1-1, with D perhaps matching TRBD1 (6 bases). CDR1 and CDR2 (germline): DFQATT, SNEGSKA (reference sequence). The CDR3 is made up of 13 amino acids. V shed 6 bases and J shed 1 base, with 12 bases lying between them. The CDR3 sequence is CSAPRTANTEAFF. The CDR3 DNA sequence: TGCAGTGCACCACGGACAGCGAACACTGAAGCTTTCTTT.

The gene calls are TRBV9 and TRBJ2-1; tentatively, D is TRBD2 (6 bases). Trimming left V 3 bases short and J 8 bases short, with 18 bases between. The germline V gene has CDR1 SGDLS and CDR2 YYNGEE. The CDR3 length is 15 residues. The CDR3 loop is CASSDPGRGKDEQFF. DNA for the CDR3: TGTGCCAGCAGCGATCCGGGACGGGGGAAGGATGAGCAGTTCTTC.

This clonotype was observed many times. The chain carries TRBV14 and TRBJ1-1; D may be TRBD1 (5 bases). V shed 1 base and J shed 3 bases, with 9 bases lying between them. The germline V gene encodes CDR1 SGHDN and CDR2 FVKESK. The CDR3 extends over 14 amino acids. CDR3 sequence: CASSQVGQYTEAFF. The CDR3 DNA follows: TGTGCCAGCAGCCAAGTGGGGCAGTACACTGAAGCTTTCTTT.

This clonotype has a count of ten or more. The chain employs TRBV12-3 or TRBV12-4 and TRBJ2-3; 8 bases fit TRBD1. Trimming at V came to 10 bases and at J to 1 base, leaving 7 bases not matched to a gene. The CDR3 consists of 14 residues. CDR3 in amino acids: CATQTGAGTDTQYF. The CDR3 region has the DNA TGTGCCACCCAGACAGGGGCGGGCACAGATACGCAGTATTTT.

This clonotype was seen many times. V gene TRBV12-3 or TRBV12-4 combines with J gene TRBJ1-6, with a tentative D call TRBD1 (5 bases). The CDR3 sequence is 15 residues long. Trimming stripped 6 bases from V and 0 bases from J, with 9 bases between. In DNA form, the CDR3 reads TGTGCCAGCAGCGGGGCGAGCTCCTATAATTCACCCCTCCACTTT. Protein sequence: CASSGASSYNSPLHF.

The V and J genes are TRBV11-3 and TRBJ2-3, with TRBD1 matching over 9 bases. V shed 5 bases and J 5 bases; nucleotides not matched to a gene: 8. Per the germline V gene, CDR1 is SGHNT and CDR2 is YENEEA. The CDR3 consists of 15 residues. CDR3 sequence: CASSDGQGIQDTQYF. The CDR3 region has the DNA TGTGCCAGCAGCGATGGACAGGGGATACAAGATACGCAGTATTTT. Variable domain in full (rest from reference TRBV11-3 and TRBJ2-3): EAGVVQSPRYKIIEKKQPVAFWCNPISGHNTLYWYLQNLGQGPELLIRYENEEAVDDSQLPKDRFSAERLKGVDSTLKIQPAELGDSAVYLCASSDGQGIQDTQYFGPGTRLTVL.

This clonotype was seen a handful of times. This chain links TRBV11-2 with TRBJ2-2; D tentatively fits TRBD1 or TRBD2 (5 bases each). This CDR3 has 16 residues. Between the trimmed V and J ends, which lost 5 bases and 7 bases, there was a span of 20 bases. The germline gives CDR1 SGHAT, CDR2 FQNNGV. The CDR3 DNA reads as TGTGCCAGCAGCCGTTTTCCGGGGCCAGCAAACGGGGAGCTGTTTTTT. Protein sequence: CASSRFPGPANGELFF.

The gene calls are TRBV6-5 and TRBJ2-7, with 7 bases matching TRBD2. CDR3 length: 12 amino acids. Losses at the gene ends were 10 bases for V and 6 bases for J; bases not matched to a gene: 9. CDR1 and CDR2 (germline): MNHEY, SVGAGI. This CDR3 reads CATWTGGGEQYV. Here the CDR3 DNA reads TGTGCCACCTGGACGGGGGGAGGCGAGCAGTACGTC.